This T cell receptor (beta chain) was retrieved from a study of T cells in Graves' hyperthyroidism and ophthalmopathy. Only a few counts were recorded for this clonotype. RNA transcripts provided the source from which TCR beta CDR3 regions were amplified. A set of HTBI primers served as the primers for a first-round RT-PCR of the TCR CDR3. MiXCR was run by TCRdb on the multiplex PCR reads, yielding one entry per CDR3 protein. Found here are some 770,000 distinct CDR3 sequences, around 17% of them singletons; the top ten hold under 8.5%. Germline assignment: CDR1 MGHRA and CDR2 YSYEKL. Trimming cost V 4 bases and J 3 bases; bases outside gene matches: 12. The CDR3 consists of 16 residues.

J is TRBJ2-7 and V is TRBV4-1; TRBD1 matches 7 bases. The receptor was isolated from a man between 18 and 35 years old with Graves' hyperthyroidism. Sequenced sample: blood. The CDR3 DNA reads as TGCGCCAGCAGCCTAAAAGAGGGGGCTTATTTCTACGAGCAGTACTTC. Amino acids: CASSLKEGAYFYEQYF.